The 20 T cell receptor beta chains below come from one sample, sequenced in a study of CD8 T cells in Susac syndrome. RNA, at roughly 0.5 to 1 ug, was reverse transcribed with random hexamers. TCRdb redid the calling of the immunoSEQ multiplex PCR reads with MiXCR, one entry per CDR3 protein. The sample carries 90,000 to 150,000 distinct CDR3 sequences, around 90% recorded once. The source material was CD8+ T cells from PBMCs. The receptors stem from a human donor in good health.

CDR3 nucleotide sequence: TGCAGCGTAAGATCTGGGGGCTACACCTTC. This encodes CSVRSGGYTF. The chain uses TRBV29-1 and TRBJ1-2; D uncertain. This CDR3 region has 10 residues. Trimming stripped 6 bases from V and 8 bases from J, with 10 bases between. Germline CDR1 is SQVTM and CDR2 is ANQGSEA.

This rearrangement joins TRBV7-3 to TRBJ2-3; 12 bases match TRBD2. From germline, CDR1 is SGHTA and CDR2 FQGTGA. The CDR3 covers 15 residues. The trim removed 4 bases at V and 4 bases at J, leaving 3 bases unmatched. CDR3 in amino acids: CASSSSGGAPDTQYF. DNA of the CDR3: TGTGCCAGCAGCTCTAGCGGGGGGGCGCCAGATACGCAGTATTTT.

In its sample, this clonotype was seen once. The J gene is TRBJ1-1, the V gene TRBV6-2 or TRBV6-3, with D perhaps TRBD1 (5 bases). V dropped 6 bases and J dropped 1 base, with 12 bases sitting between them. Germline CDR1 is MNHEY and CDR2 is SVGEGT. The CDR3 extends over 14 amino acids. In DNA form, the CDR3 reads TGTGCCAGCAGCCACGCAGGGACGAACACTGAAGCTTTCTTT. Protein sequence: CASSHAGTNTEAFF.

V usage is TRBV29-1 and J usage is TRBJ2-1; D not resolved. CDR3 length: 12 amino acids. Germline V gene sequence: CDR1 SQVTM, CDR2 ANQGSEA. V gave up 8 bases and J gave up 6 bases, with 14 bases separating them. CDR3 in amino acids: CSTVVGTNEQFF. The CDR3 DNA sequence: TGCAGCACGGTAGTGGGAACCAATGAGCAGTTCTTC.

This chain connects TRBV7-3 to TRBJ2-1; D call uncertain. Trimming left V 4 bases short and J 5 bases short, with 15 bases between. This CDR3 region has 15 residues. Germline V gene data show CDR1 as SGHTA and CDR2 as FQGTGA. CDR3 DNA: TGTGCCAGCAGCTCCCCAGGCACGGCCAACAATGAGCAGTTCTTC. Its protein is CASSSPGTANNEQFF.

This clonotype was counted a single time. The V and J genes are TRBV5-6 and TRBJ1-5; possibly TRBD1 for D (6 bases). Germline V gives CDR1 SGHDT, CDR2 YYEEEE. V lost 1 base, J lost 6 bases, and 11 bases lay in between. The CDR3 extends over 14 amino acids. CDR3 residues: CASSLSGGSQPQHF. CDR3 bases: TGTGCCAGCAGCTTGTCCGGGGGCAGTCAGCCCCAGCATTTT.

This sequence joins TRBV4-3 and TRBJ1-5; D is uncertain. The germline V gene has CDR1 LGHNA and CDR2 YSLEER. V was pared by 2 bases and J by 1 base, with 3 bases between. This CDR3 comprises 13 residues. CDR3 in DNA: TGCGCCAGCAGCCAATCAAGCAATCAGCCCCAGCATTTT. Protein product: CASSQSSNQPQHF.

V is TRBV9 and J is TRBJ2-7; D unclear. This CDR3 has 12 amino acids. Trimming took off 5 bases at V and 6 bases at J, with 12 bases between the two ends. Germline CDR1 SGDLS, CDR2 YYNGEE. The CDR3 loop reads CASRVPLSEQYF. In DNA, the CDR3 is TGTGCCAGCAGAGTCCCCCTCAGCGAGCAGTACTTC. The entire variable domain, with the rest obtained from reference TRBV9 and TRBJ2-7, is as follows: DSGVTQTPKHLITATGQRVTLRCSPRSGDLSVYWYQQSLDQGLQFLIQYYNGEERAKGNILERFSAQQFPDLHSELNLSSLELGDSALYFCASRVPLSEQYFGPGTRLTVT.

V gene TRBV7-9 combines with J gene TRBJ2-3; 12 nucleotides line up with TRBD2. The CDR3 loop spans 14 amino acids. V dropped 5 bases and J dropped 5; count of bases not matched to a gene: 2. CDR1 SEHNR and CDR2 FQNEAQ come from the germline V gene (reference sequence). This chain's CDR3 is CASSLTSGGDTQYF. The CDR3 DNA is TGTGCCAGCAGCCTGACTAGCGGGGGAGATACGCAGTATTTT.

This clonotype was seen once. The rearrangement uses TRBV4-2 and TRBJ2-6, with 7 bases that match TRBD1. The CDR3 spans 18 residues. Per germline, CDR1 LGHNA and CDR2 YNFKEQ. Trimming removed 0 bases from V and 3 bases from J; junction bases left unmatched: 8. CDR3 sequence: CASSQDDSPGGGANVLTF. The CDR3 bases are TGTGCCAGCAGCCAAGACGACTCCCCAGGGGGTGGGGCCAACGTCCTGACTTTC.

This clonotype has only one observation. This chain links TRBV7-3 with TRBJ1-2, with TRBD1 matching over 12 bases. V trimming: 4 bases; J trimming: 8 bases; junction bases outside the gene matches: 5. The length of the CDR3 is 14 residues. Per germline, CDR1 SGHTA and CDR2 FQGTGA. CDR3 in DNA: TGTGCCAGCAGCTCGGGACAGGGGGCAAGAGGCTACACCTTC. Its translation: CASSSGQGARGYTF.

The gene calls are TRBV2 and TRBJ1-4, with D possibly matching TRBD1 (5 bases). V gave up 11 bases and J gave up 5 bases, with 15 bases separating them. The length of the CDR3 is 13 residues. The germline CDR1 and CDR2 sequences are SNHLY and FYNNEI. CDR3 nucleotides: TGTGCCGGGAGGGACGGGGGAAATGAAAAACTGTTTTTT. Protein: CAGRDGGNEKLFF.

The rearrangement links TRBV12-3 or TRBV12-4 to TRBJ1-4; D possibly corresponds to TRBD1 (6 bases). This CDR3 is 16 amino acids long. The V end was cut by 2 bases, the J end by 8 bases, with 18 bases between. The CDR3 spells CASSLNLGGGAEKLFF. The CDR3, as DNA: TGTGCCAGCAGTTTAAACCTAGGAGGGGGGGCAGAAAAACTGTTTTTT.

The chain has TRBV7-2 and TRBJ2-5; maybe TRBD1 (6 bases). There are 14 residues in the CDR3. V lost 6 bases to trimming and J lost 0 bases, with 11 bases between them. CDR1 is SGHTA and CDR2 is FQGNSA in the germline V gene. The CDR3 region has the DNA TGTGCCAGCAGGGTGAGGGGGAACCAAGAGACCCAGTACTTC. Encoded protein: CASRVRGNQETQYF. The full variable domain, completed using reference TRBV7-2 and TRBJ2-5, is GAGVSQSPSNKVTEKGKDVELRCDPISGHTALYWYRQSLGQGLEFLIYFQGNSAPDKSGLPSDRFSAERTGGSVSTLTIQRTQQEDSAVYLCASRVRGNQETQYFGPGTRLLVL.

The CDR3: CARASDRDQVFKQETQYF. The CDR3 DNA is TGTGCCAGAGCCTCCGACAGGGATCAAGTATTTAAGCAAGAGACCCAGTACTTC. The V and J genes are TRBV2 and TRBJ2-5; the match to TRBD1 covers 7 bases. Germline lookup yields CDR1 SNHLY and CDR2 FYNNEI. With V trimmed by 9 bases and J by 2 bases, 21 bases remained unmatched. This CDR3 is built from 18 residues.

This chain connects TRBV21-1 to TRBJ2-1; TRBD1 is the table's D call, not checked against the DNA. TRBV21-1 is a listed pseudogene. This CDR3 is 17 amino acids long. The CDR3 is CASSKAIAGKGGNEQFF. Written as DNA, the CDR3 is TGTGCCAGCAGCAAAGCCATCGCCGGGAAAGGGGGCAATGAGCAGTTCTTC.

The chain has TRBV29-1 and TRBJ1-2; 8 bases agree with TRBD1. This CDR3 has 11 amino acids. The V segment lost 7 bases and the J segment 4 bases; nucleotides outside the gene matches: 2. Germline CDR1 SQVTM, CDR2 ANQGSEA. The CDR3 spells CSAGTGYGYTF. Written as DNA, the CDR3 is TGCAGCGCCGGGACAGGCTATGGCTACACCTTC. Supplemented by reference TRBV29-1 and TRBJ1-2, the full variable domain reads SAVISQKPSRDICQRGTSLTIQCQVDSQVTMMFWYRQQPGQSLTLIATANQGSEATYESGFVIDKFPISRPNLTFSTLTVSNMSPEDSSIYLCSAGTGYGYTFGSGTRLTVV.

This chain joins TRBV7-6 and TRBJ2-3; 9 nucleotides agree with TRBD2. The V and J ends lost 3 bases and 8 bases, in that order; junction bases with no gene match: 15. CDR3 length equals 17 residues. The germline V gene has CDR1 SGHVS and CDR2 FNYEAQ. The CDR3 nucleotides are TGTGCCAGCAGCTTGGGGGGGCCGCGCGGGGGGGCTGGTACGCAGTATTTT. Translation: CASSLGGPRGGAGTQYF.

The chain recombines TRBV7-2 with TRBJ1-5; perhaps TRBD1 as D (5 bases). CDR3 length: 13 amino acids. V dropped 9 bases and J dropped 3 bases, with 12 bases sitting between them. Germline V lookup: CDR1 SGHTA, CDR2 FQGNSA. The CDR3 region is CASGGDLNQPQHF. CDR3 in DNA: TGTGCCAGTGGGGGGGACCTCAATCAGCCCCAGCATTTT. The full variable domain, with the rest looked up from reference TRBV7-2 and TRBJ1-5, is GAGVSQSPSNKVTEKGKDVELRCDPISGHTALYWYRQSLGQGLEFLIYFQGNSAPDKSGLPSDRFSAERTGGSVSTLTIQRTQQEDSAVYLCASGGDLNQPQHFGDGTRLSIL.

The chain combines TRBV20-1 with TRBJ1-2; D possibly corresponds to TRBD1 (6 bases). The germline V and J ends were trimmed by 6 bases and 4 bases, with 18 bases remaining between them. Germline-derived CDR1 and CDR2 are DFQATT and SNEGSKA (reference sequence). The CDR3 has 14 residues. The CDR3 is CSARTTTGIYGYTF. The CDR3 bases are TGCAGTGCCCGAACAACCACAGGGATCTATGGCTACACCTTC.